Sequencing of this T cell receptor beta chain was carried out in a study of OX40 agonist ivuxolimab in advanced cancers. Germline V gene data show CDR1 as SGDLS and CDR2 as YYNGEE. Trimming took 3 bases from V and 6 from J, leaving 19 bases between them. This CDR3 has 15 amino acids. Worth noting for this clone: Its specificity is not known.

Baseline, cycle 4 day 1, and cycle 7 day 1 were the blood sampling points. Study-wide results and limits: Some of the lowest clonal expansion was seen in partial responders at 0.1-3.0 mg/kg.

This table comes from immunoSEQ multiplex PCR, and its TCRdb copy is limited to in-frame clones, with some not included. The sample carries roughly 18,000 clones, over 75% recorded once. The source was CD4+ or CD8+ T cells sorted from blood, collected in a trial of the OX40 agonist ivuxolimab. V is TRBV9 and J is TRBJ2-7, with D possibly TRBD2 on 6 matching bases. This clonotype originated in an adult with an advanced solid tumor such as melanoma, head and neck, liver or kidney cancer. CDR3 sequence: CASSATGRFLSEQYF. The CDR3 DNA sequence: TGTGCCAGCAGCGCCACCGGGAGATTCTTGTCCGAGCAGTACTTC.